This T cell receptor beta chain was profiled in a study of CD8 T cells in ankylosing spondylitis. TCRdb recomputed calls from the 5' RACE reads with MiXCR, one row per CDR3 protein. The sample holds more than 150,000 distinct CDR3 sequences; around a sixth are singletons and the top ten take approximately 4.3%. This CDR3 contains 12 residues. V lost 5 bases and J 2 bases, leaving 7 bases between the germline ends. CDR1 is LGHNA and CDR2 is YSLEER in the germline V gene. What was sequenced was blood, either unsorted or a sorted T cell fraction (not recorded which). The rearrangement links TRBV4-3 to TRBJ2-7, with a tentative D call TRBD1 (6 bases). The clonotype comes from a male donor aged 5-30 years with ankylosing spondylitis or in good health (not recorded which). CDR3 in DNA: TGCGCCAGCAGCAACAGGGCCTACGAGCAGTACTTC. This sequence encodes CASSNRAYEQYF.